This TCR beta chain was documented in a study of T cell changes during pregnancy in multiple sclerosis. Produced via immunoSEQ multiplex PCR; TCRdb's table is partial and in-frame only. The sample yields under 55,000 clones, 85% to 95% seen once. The CDR3 length is 14 residues. Germline V lookup: CDR1 SGHAT, CDR2 FQNNGV. V gave up 6 bases and J gave up 3 bases; unmatched junction bases: 4. This specimen consisted of CD4+ T cells from peripheral blood mononuclear cells, obtained before pregnancy. The TCR was taken from a female donor with multiple sclerosis, enrolled in a pregnancy study. The chain combines TRBV11-2 with TRBJ2-1; 8 bases match TRBD2. The CDR3 sequence is CASRGSGSYNEQFF. The CDR3 DNA reads as TGTGCCAGCAGGGGGAGCGGGAGCTACAATGAGCAGTTCTTC.